What follows are 13 T cell receptor beta chains derived from one specimen sequenced in a study of OX40 agonist ivuxolimab in advanced cancers. Method: immunoSEQ multiplex PCR; TCRdb's copy keeps in-frame clones and lacks some. The table records roughly 57,000 clones, 84% of them present only once. Sequences were derived from CD4+ or CD8+ T cells sorted from blood, sampled in a trial of the OX40 agonist ivuxolimab. Receptors were obtained from an adult with an advanced solid tumor such as melanoma, head and neck, liver or kidney cancer.

The chain joins TRBV5-1 to TRBJ2-7; possible D gene TRBD2, 6 bases. The CDR3 totals 14 residues. Germline V lookup: CDR1 SGHRS, CDR2 YFSETQ. The germline V and J ends were trimmed by 2 bases and 0 bases, with 9 bases remaining between them. CDR3 loop: CASSLRRDSYEQYF. CDR3 sequence (DNA): TGCGCCAGCAGCTTAAGGAGGGACTCCTACGAGCAGTACTTC. Complete variable domain (other parts from reference TRBV5-1 and TRBJ2-7): KAGVTQTPRYLIKTRGQQVTLSCSPISGHRSVSWYQQTPGQGLQFLFEYFSETQRNKGNFPGRFSGRQFSNSRSEMNVSTLELGDSALYLCASSLRRDSYEQYFGPGTRLTVT.

V gene TRBV21-1 combines with J gene TRBJ1-2; the D call TRBD1 from the table was never checked on the DNA. TRBV21-1 is described as a pseudogene. This CDR3 has 14 amino acids. The CDR3 loop reads CASSRWTVPYGYTF. CDR3 nucleotide sequence: TGTGCCAGCAGCAGATGGACAGTGCCCTATGGCTACACCTTC.

A single count supports this clone. This sequence joins TRBV18 and TRBJ1-6; D not resolved. With 5 bases removed from V and 9 bases from J, the gap between germline ends came to 17 bases. CDR1 is KGHSH and CDR2 is LQKENI in the germline V gene. The CDR3 runs to 15 residues. CDR3 sequence: CASSSSRDEASPLHF. In DNA, the CDR3 is TGTGCCAGCTCATCAAGCCGGGATGAAGCTTCACCCCTCCACTTT.

This clone was picked up one time. The chain has TRBV7-9 and TRBJ2-2; D is ambiguous. The germline V gene encodes CDR1 SEHNR and CDR2 FQNEAQ (reference sequence). With 6 bases removed from V and 7 bases from J, the gap between germline ends came to 12 bases. CDR3 size: 13 residues. The CDR3 region is CASSPNMSGELFF. CDR3 DNA sequence: TGTGCCAGCAGTCCCAATATGAGCGGGGAGCTGTTTTTT.

The count of this clone is one. The CDR3: CSVTDGPSHEKLFF. The CDR3, as DNA: TGCAGCGTTACAGATGGACCCTCTCACGAAAAACTGTTTTTT. The chain has TRBV29-1 and TRBJ1-4, with D unresolved. V was clipped by 5 bases and J by 8 bases, with 18 bases between them. The CDR3 loop spans 14 amino acids. Germline CDR1 is SQVTM and CDR2 is ANQGSEA.

The rearrangement links TRBV4-1 to TRBJ1-5; a weak D match, TRBD1 (6 bases). Germline CDR1 reads MGHRA; CDR2 reads YSYEKL. The CDR3 is 14 residues long. The V gene lost 5 bases and the J gene lost 7 bases, with 15 bases spanning the gap. CDR3 coding DNA: TGCGCCAGCAGCTTAGGACAGAGTACCCAGCCCCAGCATTTT. Protein product: CASSLGQSTQPQHF.

This clone has a single count. This rearrangement joins TRBV13 to TRBJ1-4, with unresolved D. The germline gives CDR1 PRHDT, CDR2 FYEKMQ (reference sequence). The CDR3 spans 15 residues. V was cut by 6 bases and J by 0 bases, with 11 bases left in between. The CDR3 region has the DNA TGTGCCAGCAGACGCATGGGTGCAACTAATGAAAAACTGTTTTTT. It translates to CASRRMGATNEKLFF.

The rearrangement uses TRBV19 and TRBJ2-3; TRBD2 agrees at 7 bases. Germline V gene lookup returns CDR1 LNHDA and CDR2 SQIVND (reference sequence). The J segment lost 4 bases and the V segment lost 3 bases, leaving 7 bases of the junction unmatched. The CDR3 runs to 15 residues. DNA for the CDR3: TGTGCCAGTAGTATTTACAGCGGGGCAGCAGATACGCAGTATTTT. Its translation is CASSIYSGAADTQYF.

The chain uses TRBV5-1 and TRBJ1-5; 7 bases fit TRBD1. The CDR3 is 13 residues long. Trimming took 3 bases from V and 7 from J; bases not matched to a gene: 4. Per the germline V gene, CDR1 is SGHRS and CDR2 is YFSETQ. The CDR3 reads CASSSTGEQPQHF. CDR3 nucleotides: TGCGCCAGCAGCTCCACAGGGGAACAGCCCCAGCATTTT.

This chain links TRBV28 with TRBJ1-3; D perhaps matches TRBD1 (5 bases). Germline lookup yields CDR1 MDHEN and CDR2 SYDVKM. Trimming left V 7 bases short and J 0 bases short, with 13 bases between. The CDR3 covers 15 residues. CDR3 sequence (DNA): TGTGCCAGCATGGGGCGATCGAACTCTGGAAACACCATATATTTT. Its protein is CASMGRSNSGNTIYF.

The chain carries TRBV7-3 and TRBJ1-1; no clear D. Trimming took off 0 bases at V and 6 bases at J, with 11 bases between the two ends. Germline V gene data show CDR1 as SGHTA and CDR2 as FQGTGA. The CDR3 runs to 14 residues. CDR3 sequence reads: CASSLTRMGSEAFF. The CDR3 DNA is TGTGCCAGCAGCTTAACCCGAATGGGTTCTGAAGCTTTCTTT.

Judged by abundance, this clone is medium-sized. The chain employs TRBV6-1 and TRBJ2-7, with D perhaps assigned TRBD1 or TRBD2 (5 bases each). Germline V gene data show CDR1 as MNHNS and CDR2 as SASEGT. The length of the CDR3 is 15 residues. The V gene lost 6 bases and the J gene lost 2 bases, with 17 bases spanning the gap. The DNA of the CDR3 is TGTGCCAGCAGCCCCCAAGGGACGGCTCCCTACGAGCAGTACTTC. This sequence encodes CASSPQGTAPYEQYF.

V is TRBV5-1 and J is TRBJ2-7; the D gene is possibly TRBD1 (5 bases). This CDR3 contains 13 residues. CDR1 is SGHRS, CDR2 YFSETQ, per germline. Trimming left V 1 base short and J 0 bases short, with 5 bases between. CDR3 region: CASSLQGSYEQYF. CDR3 DNA sequence: TGCGCCAGCAGCTTGCAGGGCTCCTACGAGCAGTACTTC. Looking up the rest from reference TRBV5-1 and TRBJ2-7 gives the full variable domain: KAGVTQTPRYLIKTRGQQVTLSCSPISGHRSVSWYQQTPGQGLQFLFEYFSETQRNKGNFPGRFSGRQFSNSRSEMNVSTLELGDSALYLCASSLQGSYEQYFGPGTRLTVT.